The 28 T cell receptor beta chains below were found in one sample sequenced in a study of cytomegalovirus exposure and HLA in healthy donors (dated by TCRdb to about 2017). Receptor amplification or capture employed the immunoSEQ multiplex PCR assay. The table was pulled from immuneACCESS by TCRdb, which kept in-frame rearrangements only. Such tables lose some clones; where checked, under half of the loss comes from unresolved V genes, and the rest has no known cause. This sample comprises about 350,000 clones, 87% of them detected only once. More than 0.9% of the sample comes from the top ten. Sequences were obtained from PBMCs. The receptor set was obtained from a woman aged 30 to 39 in good health and CMV-seropositive.

The chain joins TRBV6-5 to TRBJ2-3; the match to TRBD2 covers 9 bases. The V gene's germline CDR1 is MNHEY and CDR2 SVGAGI. V was clipped by 6 bases and J by 5 bases; unmatched bases: 6. The CDR3 runs 14 residues. The DNA for the CDR3 is TGTGCCAGCAGGTGGACTAGCGCGGGAGATACGCAGTATTTT. Encoded protein: CASRWTSAGDTQYF.

The genes are TRBV11-3 and TRBJ2-1, with 11 bases identical to TRBD1. Looked up from germline, CDR1 is SGHNT and CDR2 is YENEEA. Trimming took 5 bases from V and 9 from J; bases not matched to a gene: 6. The CDR3 is 14 residues long. The chain's CDR3 is CASSAGQGAVEQFF. The CDR3 DNA reads as TGTGCCAGCAGCGCAGGACAGGGGGCTGTTGAGCAGTTCTTC.

V is TRBV30 and J is TRBJ2-2; no firm D call. Trimming took off 0 bases at V and 6 bases at J, with 8 bases between the two ends. The CDR3 length is 13 residues. The V gene's germline CDR1 is GTSNPN and CDR2 SVGIG (reference sequence). The CDR3, as DNA: TGTGCCTGGAGTGTACTGTGGTCCGGGGAGCTGTTTTTT. Translation gives CAWSVLWSGELFF.

This chain connects TRBV5-1 to TRBJ2-1; 11 bases line up with TRBD2. Germline V CDR1 and CDR2: SGHRS, YFSETQ. The CDR3 spans 16 residues. The ends lost 0 bases at V and 8 bases at J; junction bases unmatched: 7. Here the CDR3 DNA reads TGCGCCAGCAGCTTGGGTACTAGCGGGGGTCGTTATGAGCAGTTCTTC. It codes for CASSLGTSGGRYEQFF.

This clone occurred once. V gene TRBV4-3 combines with J gene TRBJ2-7, with a possible D match to TRBD1 (5 bases). Germline-derived CDR1 and CDR2 are LGHNA and YSLEER. This CDR3 is 16 amino acids long. Deletions cut 0 bases from V and 2 bases from J, with 14 bases between. In DNA form, the CDR3 reads TGCGCCAGCAGCCAAGATGTGATAGGACAAACCTACGAGCAGTACTTC. This encodes CASSQDVIGQTYEQYF.

The rearrangement joins TRBV4-2 to TRBJ2-1; D may match TRBD1 or TRBD2 (5 bases each). The CDR3 length is 16 residues. The germline V gene encodes CDR1 LGHNA and CDR2 YNFKEQ. The germline V and J ends were trimmed by 1 base and 1 base, with 11 bases remaining between them. The CDR3 region is CASSQGGSWSYNEQFF. The CDR3 DNA sequence: TGTGCCAGCAGCCAAGGGGGGAGTTGGTCCTACAATGAGCAGTTCTTC.

This clone was seen only once. The genes are TRBV11-1 and TRBJ1-2; the D is unclear. The germline V gene has CDR1 SGHAT and CDR2 FQDESV (reference sequence). V was cut by 5 bases and J by 9 bases, with 16 bases left in between. CDR3 length equals 13 residues. CDR3 residues: CASSPGQDGSYTF. The CDR3 DNA follows: TGTGCCAGCAGCCCTGGGCAGGATGGAAGCTACACCTTC.

The chain uses TRBV11-2 and TRBJ2-5, with D hard to call. Germline CDR1 and CDR2: SGHAT and FQNNGV. Trimming pared 2 bases from V and 9 bases from J, leaving 10 bases between. CDR3 length: 12 residues. The CDR3 nucleotides read TGTGCCAGCAGCTTACCGAGTGTGGCCCAGTACTTC. It encodes CASSLPSVAQYF.

This sequence joins TRBV11-2 and TRBJ1-1, with 8 nucleotides matching TRBD1. In germline, CDR1 is SGHAT, CDR2 FQNNGV. V was pared by 3 bases and J by 4 bases, with 4 bases of the junction left unmatched. This CDR3 comprises 14 residues. The CDR3 DNA follows: TGTGCCAGCAGCTTTGCAGGGGGCGGCACTGAAGCTTTCTTT. It yields the protein CASSFAGGGTEAFF.

The chain couples TRBV10-2 to TRBJ1-1, with 8 bases fitting TRBD1. V was pared by 9 bases and J by 5 bases, with 2 bases of the junction left unmatched. Germline-derived CDR1 and CDR2 are WSHSY and SAAADI. The CDR3 runs to 11 residues. CDR3 loop: CASRQGTEAFF. In nucleotides, the CDR3 is TGCGCCAGTAGACAGGGGACTGAAGCTTTCTTT.

V and J are TRBV6-6 and TRBJ1-2; D call uncertain. This CDR3 has 15 amino acids. V shed 0 bases and J shed 4 bases, with 12 bases lying between them. Germline lookup yields CDR1 MNHNY and CDR2 SVGAGI (reference sequence). The CDR3 loop is CASSYSTVGIYGYTF. The CDR3 DNA reads TGTGCCAGCAGTTACTCGACGGTCGGAATCTATGGCTACACCTTC.

This chain connects TRBV5-6 to TRBJ1-2, with 8 bases identical to TRBD1. With V trimmed by 4 bases and J by 2 bases, 10 bases remained unmatched. Germline values: CDR1 SGHDT, CDR2 YYEEEE. The length of the CDR3 is 16 residues. The CDR3 here is CASSGTDRGGNYGYTF. CDR3 coding DNA: TGTGCCAGCAGCGGAACCGACAGGGGTGGGAACTATGGCTACACCTTC.

This chain links TRBV7-2 with TRBJ2-7, with 8 bases aligning to TRBD1. The V segment lost 5 bases and the J segment 3 bases; nucleotides outside the gene matches: 3. Germline V gene lookup returns CDR1 SGHTA and CDR2 FQGNSA. The CDR3 runs 13 residues. The CDR3 spells CASSPGQGYEQYF. As DNA, the CDR3 is TGTGCCAGCAGCCCTGGACAGGGCTACGAGCAGTACTTC. Looking up the rest from reference TRBV7-2 and TRBJ2-7 gives the full variable domain: GAGVSQSPSNKVTEKGKDVELRCDPISGHTALYWYRQSLGQGLEFLIYFQGNSAPDKSGLPSDRFSAERTGGSVSTLTIQRTQQEDSAVYLCASSPGQGYEQYFGPGTRLTVT.

This clone has more than one count but fewer than ten. The chain carries TRBV4-2 and TRBJ2-5; D is unclear. The ends were cut back, 5 bases at V and 5 bases at J, with 12 bases in the middle. This CDR3 has 13 residues. Looked up from germline, CDR1 is LGHNA and CDR2 is YNFKEQ. As DNA, the CDR3 is TGTGCCAGCAGCTACGAACGGGTGGAGACCCAGTACTTC. Amino acid sequence: CASSYERVETQYF.

This clone was counted a single time. The chain is built from TRBV5-1 and TRBJ1-3; the D gene is possibly TRBD1 (5 bases). Between the trimmed V and J ends, which lost 4 bases and 0 bases, there was a span of 14 bases. The CDR3 runs to 16 residues. CDR1 is SGHRS and CDR2 is YFSETQ in the germline V gene. CDR3 bases: TGCGCCAGCAGCACGGGGACTGAAAGCTCTGGAAACACCATATATTTT. Its protein product is CASSTGTESSGNTIYF.

V usage is TRBV6-5 and J usage is TRBJ1-5, with TRBD1 matching 10 bases. This CDR3 comprises 13 residues. V shed 6 bases, J shed 7 bases, and the junction held 3 bases outside the gene matches. Germline loops: CDR1 MNHEY, CDR2 SVGAGI. CDR3 amino acids: CASRGQGTQPQHF. CDR3 DNA: TGTGCCAGCAGGGGACAGGGGACCCAGCCCCAGCATTTT.

The chain uses TRBV7-8 and TRBJ2-1; 12 bases align to TRBD2. Per the germline V gene, CDR1 is SGHVS and CDR2 is FQNEAQ. The CDR3 covers 16 residues. V was pared by 5 bases and J by 8 bases, with 10 bases of the junction left unmatched. CDR3 in DNA: TGTGCCAGCAGCCGAACTACTAGCGGGGGGATATATGAGCAGTTCTTC. This encodes CASSRTTSGGIYEQFF.

The CDR3 nucleotides read TGTGCCAGCAGTAAAACTAGCGCCCAATCCTACGAGCAGTACTTC. Its translation is CASSKTSAQSYEQYF. This chain connects TRBV2 to TRBJ2-7; 7 bases align to TRBD2. The CDR3 extends over 15 amino acids. The V gene's germline CDR1 is SNHLY and CDR2 FYNNEI. V shed 5 bases and J 1 base; nucleotides not matched to a gene: 8. The variable domain in full, completed from reference TRBV2 and TRBJ2-7, reads EPEVTQTPSHQVTQMGQEVILRCVPISNHLYFYWYRQILGQKVEFLVSFYNNEISEKSEIFDDQFSVERPDGSNFTLKIRSTKLEDSAMYFCASSKTSAQSYEQYFGPGTRLTVT.

The J gene is TRBJ2-5, the V gene TRBV4-3, with D maybe TRBD1 (5 bases). Germline CDR1 is LGHNA and CDR2 is YSLEER. Trimming stripped 0 bases from V and 5 bases from J, with 16 bases between. The length of the CDR3 is 16 residues. The CDR3 bases are TGCGCCAGCAGCCAAGAGCCCCAGCCAGGGCAGGAGACCCAGTACTTC. Translated: CASSQEPQPGQETQYF.

The chain carries TRBV4-2 and TRBJ2-1; 10 positions match TRBD2. CDR3 size: 19 residues. Germline V CDR1 and CDR2: LGHNA, YNFKEQ. Trimming at V came to 0 bases and at J to 5 bases, leaving 13 bases not matched to a gene. CDR3 sequence: CASSQEETSGRKGDNEQFF. CDR3 DNA sequence: TGTGCCAGCAGCCAAGAGGAGACTAGCGGGCGAAAAGGGGACAATGAGCAGTTCTTC.

Here the CDR3 DNA reads TGCGCCAGCAGCCAAGAATCCGTCAGAAACACTGAAGCTTTCTTT. Translating gives CASSQESVRNTEAFF. J is TRBJ1-1 and V is TRBV4-1, with no clear D. There are 15 residues in the CDR3. V lost 0 bases, J lost 2 bases, and 10 bases lay in between. In germline, CDR1 is MGHRA, CDR2 YSYEKL.

The V call is TRBV7-9, the J call TRBJ2-3; 11 positions match TRBD1. Looked up from germline, CDR1 is SEHNR and CDR2 is FQNEAQ (reference sequence). The CDR3 consists of 16 residues. V was clipped by 5 bases and J by 1 base; unmatched bases: 5. The chain's CDR3 is CASSARDRGGTDTQYF. CDR3 sequence (DNA): TGTGCCAGCAGCGCCAGGGACAGGGGGGGCACAGATACGCAGTATTTT.

This chain connects TRBV28 to TRBJ2-3; D remains ambiguous. Germline assignment: CDR1 MDHEN and CDR2 SYDVKM. This CDR3 has 15 residues. V lost 3 bases and J 1 base, leaving 11 bases between the germline ends. The CDR3 DNA reads TGTGCCAGCAGTTTGGATACAGTGGGCACAGATACGCAGTATTTT. It codes for CASSLDTVGTDTQYF.

The sample holds a few counts of this clone. The rearrangement joins TRBV2 to TRBJ1-5; TRBD1 aligns across 7 bases. The CDR3 runs 15 residues. J was trimmed by 4 bases and V by 1 base; bases with no gene match: 4. Germline V lookup: CDR1 SNHLY, CDR2 FYNNEI. The CDR3 is CASSEGWTGNQPQHF. The CDR3 coding sequence is TGTGCCAGCAGTGAAGGATGGACAGGTAATCAGCCCCAGCATTTT.

The CDR3 loop reads CACPGQQNTEAFF. The CDR3 region has the DNA TGTGCCTGTCCGGGACAGCAAAACACTGAAGCTTTCTTT. V and J are TRBV30 and TRBJ1-1, with 7 positions matching TRBD1. J lost 2 bases, V lost 6 bases, and 6 bases had no gene match. CDR1 is GTSNPN and CDR2 is SVGIG in the germline V gene (reference sequence). The CDR3 spans 13 residues. Full variable domain (missing parts from reference TRBV30 and TRBJ1-1): SQTIHQWPATLVQPVGSPLSLECTVEGTSNPNLYWYRQAAGRGLQLLFYSVGIGQISSEVPQNLSASRPQDRQFILSSKKLLLSDSGFYLCACPGQQNTEAFFGQGTRLTVV.

The chain recombines TRBV15 with TRBJ2-7; 8 nucleotides align to TRBD1. In germline, CDR1 is LNHNV, CDR2 YYDKDF (reference sequence). This CDR3 comprises 14 residues. With V trimmed by 4 bases and J by 5 bases, 7 bases remained unmatched. The CDR3 sequence is CATSTTSRGHEQYF. CDR3 bases: TGTGCCACCAGCACCACCTCCAGGGGGCACGAGCAGTACTTC.

This clone was picked up a small number of times. The V and J genes are TRBV6-1 and TRBJ2-2; D perhaps matches TRBD1 (5 bases). The CDR3 is made up of 14 amino acids. CDR1 and CDR2 from the germline V gene are MNHNS and SASEGT. V was clipped by 8 bases and J by 0 bases, with 10 bases between them. The CDR3 region is CASWRRANTGELFF. Here the CDR3 DNA reads TGTGCCAGCTGGCGCAGGGCGAACACCGGGGAGCTGTTTTTT.

The chain links TRBV7-8 to TRBJ2-7; 7 positions agree with TRBD2. Germline CDR1 and CDR2: SGHVS and FQNEAQ. This CDR3 has 15 amino acids. With V trimmed by 1 base and J by 0 bases, 3 bases remained unmatched. The CDR3 nucleotides read TGTGCCAGCAGCTTAGAATGGGAGGGCTCCTACGAGCAGTACTTC. Translated, it gives CASSLEWEGSYEQYF.